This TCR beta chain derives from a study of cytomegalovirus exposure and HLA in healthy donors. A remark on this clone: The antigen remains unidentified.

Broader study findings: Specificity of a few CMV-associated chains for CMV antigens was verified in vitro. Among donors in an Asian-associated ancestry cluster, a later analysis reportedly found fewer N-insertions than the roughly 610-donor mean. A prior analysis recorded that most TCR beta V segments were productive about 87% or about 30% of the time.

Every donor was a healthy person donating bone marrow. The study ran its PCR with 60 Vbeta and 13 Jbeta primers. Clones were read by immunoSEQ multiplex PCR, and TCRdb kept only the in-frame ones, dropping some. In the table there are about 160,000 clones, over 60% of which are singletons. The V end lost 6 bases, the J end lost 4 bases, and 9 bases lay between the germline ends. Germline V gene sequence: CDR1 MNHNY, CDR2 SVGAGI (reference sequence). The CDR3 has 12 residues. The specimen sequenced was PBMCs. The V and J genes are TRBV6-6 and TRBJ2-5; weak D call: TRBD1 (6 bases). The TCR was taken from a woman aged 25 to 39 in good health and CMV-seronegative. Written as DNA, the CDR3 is TGTGCCAGCAGGAGAGGGGGAGAGACCCAGTACTTC. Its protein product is CASRRGGETQYF.